This T cell receptor (beta chain) was captured by sequencing in a study of T-cell memory formation after mild COVID-19 (dated by TCRdb to the early 2020s). About the study as a whole: TCR sequence clusters from the two donors were found to be largely donor specific. T-cell clones expanding and contracting after mild COVID-19 in a couple of donors were tracked by longitudinal TCRalpha and TCRbeta repertoire sequencing. The cohort was made up of two young adult volunteers, one female and one male, who were previously healthy.

Unmatched junction bases come to 6, with V trimmed by 7 bases and J by 6 bases. Including the terminal cysteine and phenylalanine, the CDR3 comprises 13 residues. Only CDR3 DNA remains: 39 bases, in frame from the first base. According to the germline V gene, CDR1 reads LGHNA and CDR2 reads YNFKEQ. TCRdb shows the sequencer as Illumina NovaSeq 6000. cDNA libraries for TCRalpha and TCRbeta were prepared by 5'RACE using constant-segment primers, with sample barcodes and unique molecular identifiers added. RNA was extracted from every sample with Trizol reagent. Amplification of the libraries took two PCR steps, and the second step added a second sample barcode plus Illumina TruSeq adapters. The libraries were sequenced on an Illumina NovaSeq using 2 x 150 bp paired-end reads. Concerning the study's data processing: With migec v1.2.7, reads were demultiplexed and then collapsed into UMI-guided consensus sequences. Using mixcr v2.1.11, UMI consensuses were aligned to TRA and TRB V and J templates and then assembled into clonotypes. A clonotype was counted as expanded or contracted only when both edgeR and NoisET called the clonotype significant, with the noise models trained on biological replicates. edgeR calls used a false discovery rate-adjusted p below 0.01 and a log2 fold-change threshold of 1. As an exploratory analysis of dynamics, max-normalized trajectories of the 1000 most abundant clonotypes were examined by PCA with hierarchical clustering. Separately sequenced CD4+ and CD8+ repertoires were used to assign the CD4 or CD8 phenotype of responding clones. Using fastp at Q25 and MiXCR, TCRdb reprocessed the public reads and kept productive beta chains. Here each entry gathers all rows of one CDR3 protein and keeps the most common genes and DNA. These V and J calls are TCRdb output, not the study's own analysis. This sample comprises 100,000 to 130,000 distinct CDR3 sequences, roughly a sixth of them detected only once. The ten top clones hold approximately 5% of the sample.

PBMCs were isolated by Ficoll-Paque density gradient centrifugation. On this clonotype itself: The clone's antigen remains unknown. Base qualities were left out, and no much larger clone turns up one base away.

On the study overall, not on this receptor specifically: Some responding clones were detected in pre-infection memory, suggesting pre-existing cross-reactive memory T cells joined the SARS-CoV-2 response. SARS-CoV-2 specificity of the second-wave clones peaking on day 37 was not confirmed. The study included only a couple of mild cases, and larger cohorts that include severe cases with pre-infection samples were judged to be necessary. From day 15 to 85, contracting clones showed balanced CD4/CD8 phenotypes, whereas a second wave of clones that expanded from day 15 to 37 leaned towards CD4+. Contracting CD4+ clones appeared mostly in the CM and EM memory subsets, whereas CD8+ clones were enriched in EMRA.

The sample was PBMCs or a T cell subset sorted from them (not recorded which). The receptor's source is a man aged 18 to 35 who had mild COVID-19 (a few samples of this study predate the infection). The sample titles of this study are shuffled in the database, so cell type and time point are left out; the donor was told from shared clones. The chain joins TRBV4-2 to TRBJ2-1, with TRBD1 identical over 7 junction bases. For the CDR3, the sequence is CASTPHRGNEQFF. The sequenced DNA: TGTGCCAGCACCCCCCACAGGGGCAATGAGCAGTTCTTC.